Shown below are 23 T cell receptor beta chains from a single sample sequenced in a study of blood T cell repertoires in COVID-19. Sequencing was performed with immunoSEQ multiplex PCR; in TCRdb, only in-frame clones are kept and a portion is missing. Among some 270,000 clones listed, roughly 81% were seen once. The material sequenced was PBMCs or T cells enriched from blood (not recorded which). The receptors originated from a woman aged 45-59 years who had been exposed to COVID-19.

The V and J genes are TRBV3-1 (or the pseudogene TRBV3-2) and TRBJ1-3; 7 positions match TRBD1. The CDR3 contains 13 residues. The J segment lost 15 bases and the V segment lost 3 bases, leaving 11 bases of the junction unmatched. Germline assignment: CDR1 LGHDT and CDR2 YNNKEL (reference sequence). The CDR3 DNA follows: TGTGCCAGCAGCCAGTCACAGGGGAGGTTAAGATATTTT. The encoded protein is CASSQSQGRLRYF.

V usage is TRBV5-1 and J usage is TRBJ1-4; the D gene is possibly TRBD1 (5 bases). The CDR3 length is 15 residues. Trimming pared 0 bases from V and 7 bases from J, leaving 13 bases between. Germline-derived CDR1 and CDR2 are SGHRS and YFSETQ. The CDR3 DNA is TGCGCCAGCAGCTTGGTGGAGGGGCGTACTGAAAAACTGTTTTTT. It is translated as CASSLVEGRTEKLFF.

The chain carries TRBV6-6 and TRBJ1-5; D is undetermined. The CDR3 runs to 14 residues. From germline, CDR1 is MNHNY and CDR2 SVGAGI (reference sequence). V was cut by 6 bases and J by 3 bases, with 12 bases left in between. The CDR3 DNA reads TGTGCCAGCAGCCGCGGTGAGCCCAATCAGCCCCAGCATTTT. This encodes CASSRGEPNQPQHF.

This clone was picked up one time. The rearrangement links TRBV7-2 to TRBJ2-1, with a possible D match to TRBD2 (6 bases). The germline V and J ends were trimmed by 5 bases and 1 base, with 9 bases remaining between them. The CDR3 is 14 amino acids. Germline values: CDR1 SGHTA, CDR2 FQGNSA. This chain's CDR3 is CASSPTSSYNEQFF. The CDR3 nucleotides read TGTGCCAGCAGCCCGACTAGTTCCTACAATGAGCAGTTCTTC.

DNA of the CDR3: TGTGCCAGCAGCTCGAGACAGGGAAGGGAGACCCAGTACTTC. Residues: CASSSRQGRETQYF. This rearrangement joins TRBV11-2 to TRBJ2-5, with TRBD1 matching over 7 bases. From germline, CDR1 is SGHAT and CDR2 FQNNGV. V was clipped by 4 bases and J by 5 bases; unmatched bases: 7. The CDR3 runs 14 residues.

V is TRBV25-1 and J is TRBJ1-4; 8 bases are a match to TRBD1. CDR1 is MGHDK, CDR2 SYGVNS, per germline. The CDR3 extends over 16 amino acids. J was trimmed by 8 bases and V by 9 bases; bases with no gene match: 17. The CDR3, as DNA: TGTGCCAGTCCGGGCGTGGTCCGGACAGGGAAGGAAAAACTGTTTTTT. This gives the protein CASPGVVRTGKEKLFF.

This clone has a single count. This sequence joins TRBV30 and TRBJ1-2, with D possibly being TRBD1 (6 bases). V was shortened by 4 bases and J by 9 bases, with 12 bases between the two germline ends. The germline V gene encodes CDR1 GTSNPN and CDR2 SVGIG (reference sequence). CDR3 length: 11 residues. The CDR3 here is CAWNRVGSYTF. The CDR3 DNA reads as TGTGCCTGGAACAGGGTCGGAAGCTACACCTTC.

V and J are TRBV28 and TRBJ1-5; D not resolved. Germline V gives CDR1 MDHEN, CDR2 SYDVKM. The CDR3 covers 18 residues. The V gene lost 4 bases and the J gene lost 5 bases, with 24 bases spanning the gap. The CDR3 here is CASSSQPPVREGHQPQHF. The CDR3 DNA follows: TGTGCCAGCAGTTCTCAACCCCCGGTGCGGGAGGGCCATCAGCCCCAGCATTTT.

The genes are TRBV5-6 and TRBJ1-1; the match to TRBD1 covers 7 bases. The CDR3 runs to 15 residues. Per germline, CDR1 SGHDT and CDR2 YYEEEE. V lost 4 bases to trimming and J lost 1 base; unmatched junction nucleotides: 7. The DNA of the CDR3 is TGTGCCAGCAGCCAAACAGGGGTTCAGAACACTGAAGCTTTCTTT. It translates to CASSQTGVQNTEAFF.

This chain links TRBV10-3 with TRBJ2-3; 8 positions match TRBD2. CDR3 size: 16 residues. Trimming at V came to 10 bases and at J to 3 bases, leaving 15 bases not matched to a gene. The V gene's germline CDR1 is ENHRY and CDR2 SYGVKD. CDR3 DNA: TGTGCCAGTCAAGGGTTAAGCGGGGGAAGGACAGATACGCAGTATTTT. Translated, it gives CASQGLSGGRTDTQYF.

This chain links TRBV12-5 with TRBJ2-4; the D gene is possibly TRBD1 (7 bases). CDR1 and CDR2 from the germline V gene are LGHNT and FRNRAP. V dropped 0 bases and J dropped 3 bases, with 15 bases sitting between them. The CDR3 runs to 17 residues. The CDR3 DNA is TGTGCTAGTGGTTTGGTACAGGGGCGGGAAGGCAAAAACATTCAGTACTTC. It encodes CASGLVQGREGKNIQYF. Full variable domain (rest looked up from reference TRBV12-5 and TRBJ2-4): DARVTQTPRHKVTEMGQEVTMRCQPILGHNTVFWYRQTMMQGLELLAYFRNRAPLDDSGMPKDRFSAEMPDATLATLKIQPSEPRDSAVYFCASGLVQGREGKNIQYFGAGTRLSVL.

The genes are TRBV10-1 and TRBJ1-6, with a weak D call TRBD1 (6 bases). The CDR3 loop spans 12 amino acids. The germline gives CDR1 WNHNN, CDR2 SYGVQD (reference sequence). V lost 9 bases and J 7 bases, leaving 10 bases between the germline ends. CDR3 DNA sequence: TGCGCCAGGAGGGGGATGAATTCACCCCTCCACTTT. It encodes CARRGMNSPLHF.

A few counts support this clone. V gene TRBV24-1 combines with J gene TRBJ2-2, with D perhaps TRBD1 (6 bases). The CDR3 is made up of 16 amino acids. Germline CDR1 and CDR2: KGHDR and SFDVKD. The V end was cut by 3 bases, the J end by 2 bases, with 12 bases between. The CDR3 nucleotides read TGTGCCACCAGTGATCCCGGGACACACAACACCGGGGAGCTGTTTTTT. Protein: CATSDPGTHNTGELFF.

This rearrangement joins TRBV7-8 to TRBJ1-5, with TRBD1 matching over 7 bases. The ends lost 5 bases at V and 4 bases at J; junction bases unmatched: 5. This CDR3 region has 14 residues. Germline-derived CDR1 and CDR2 are SGHVS and FQNEAQ. DNA of the CDR3: TGTGCCAGCAGCGAACCGACAGGGAATCAGCCCCAGCATTTT. Its protein is CASSEPTGNQPQHF.

J is TRBJ1-4 and V is TRBV4-1, with 9 bases aligning to TRBD1. The CDR3 loop spans 17 amino acids. The V segment lost 4 bases and the J segment 3 bases; nucleotides outside the gene matches: 9. In germline, CDR1 is MGHRA, CDR2 YSYEKL. The CDR3 protein is CASSRLRDRAANEKLFF. The CDR3 bases are TGCGCCAGCAGCCGTCTAAGGGACAGGGCGGCTAATGAAAAACTGTTTTTT.

The V gene is TRBV19, the J gene TRBJ2-1, with D perhaps TRBD1 (5 bases). Germline CDR1 and CDR2: LNHDA and SQIVND (reference sequence). The CDR3 sequence is 13 residues long. Trimming removed 10 bases at V and 2 bases at J, with 12 bases between. The CDR3 nucleotides read TGTGCCACCCAGGGTGTGACCTACAATGAGCAGTTCTTC. This gives the protein CATQGVTYNEQFF.

V is TRBV2 and J is TRBJ2-1; no clear D. From germline, CDR1 is SNHLY and CDR2 FYNNEI. This CDR3 comprises 15 residues. Trimming shortened V by 4 bases and J by 0 bases, and 10 bases separated the two germline ends. The CDR3 sequence: CASSATPSSYNEQFF. The CDR3 DNA is TGTGCCAGCAGTGCGACCCCTAGCTCCTACAATGAGCAGTTCTTC.

The DNA for the CDR3 is TGTGCCAGCAGCTTAACACAGACCCACGAGCAGTACTTC. Its translation is CASSLTQTHEQYF. J is TRBJ2-7 and V is TRBV11-1; D call uncertain. V was pared by 2 bases and J by 5 bases, with 10 bases between. The CDR3 spans 13 residues. The germline V gene has CDR1 SGHAT and CDR2 FQDESV (reference sequence).

This sequence joins TRBV5-1 and TRBJ2-6; 10 positions match TRBD1. CDR3 size: 19 residues. The J segment lost 2 bases and the V segment lost 0 bases, leaving 8 bases of the junction unmatched. Looked up from germline, CDR1 is SGHRS and CDR2 is YFSETQ. The CDR3 loop reads CASSLEGQGMGTGANVLTF. The CDR3 region has the DNA TGCGCCAGCAGCTTGGAGGGACAGGGGATGGGAACTGGGGCCAACGTCCTGACTTTC.

The V and J genes are TRBV29-1 and TRBJ1-1; 7 positions match TRBD1. The germline gives CDR1 SQVTM, CDR2 ANQGSEA. This CDR3 comprises 13 residues. Germline trimming cut 7 bases from V and 4 bases from J; bases unmatched to any gene: 9. In nucleotides, the CDR3 is TGCAGCGCAGAGACAGGGCGGAGCACTGAAGCTTTCTTT. Amino acids: CSAETGRSTEAFF.

The V and J genes are TRBV14 and TRBJ1-2, with D unclear. Germline V gene data show CDR1 as SGHDN and CDR2 as FVKESK. This CDR3 has 13 amino acids. V gave up 0 bases and J gave up 8 bases, with 10 bases separating them. In DNA, the CDR3 is TGTGCCAGCAGCCAAGAGATCGCCCGGGGCTACACCTTC. Its protein product is CASSQEIARGYTF.

The CDR3 is CASSFSNTEAFF. In DNA, the CDR3 is TGTGCCAGCAGCTTTAGTAACACTGAAGCTTTCTTT. This chain uses TRBV5-4 with TRBJ1-1, with D unclear. Germline V lookup: CDR1 SGHNT, CDR2 YYREEE (reference sequence). With 2 bases removed from V and 2 bases from J, the gap between germline ends came to 4 bases. The CDR3 contains 12 residues.

This chain connects TRBV27 to TRBJ2-7, with 11 positions matching TRBD1. The germline CDR1 and CDR2 sequences are MNHEY and SMNVEV (reference sequence). The CDR3 is 14 amino acids. Unmatched junction bases numbered 6, after V lost 5 bases and J lost 6 bases. The CDR3 coding sequence is TGTGCCAGCAGTCCAGGGACAGGGGGGACCGAGCAGTACTTC. It specifies CASSPGTGGTEQYF.